This record looks at one TCR beta chain sequence and its context. The source of the sample is a study of OX40 agonist ivuxolimab in advanced cancers. Whole-study context: A diagnosis of hepatocellular carcinoma, melanoma, renal cell or head and neck cancer was present in dose-escalation patients. Treatment received earlier with anti-PD-1, anti-PD-L1 or anti-CTLA-4 agents was allowed, and approximately 40% had some.

Measured with immunoSEQ multiplex PCR; TCRdb has only the in-frame clones, and not every one. The sample holds around 92,000 clones; less than 95% are singletons and the top ten take approximately 0.2%. The J segment lost 3 bases and the V segment lost 6 bases, leaving 14 bases of the junction unmatched. The germline V gene has CDR1 WSHSY and CDR2 SAAADI. The length of the CDR3 is 17 residues. This receptor was taken from an adult with an advanced solid tumor such as melanoma, head and neck, liver or kidney cancer. Sequences were derived from CD4+ or CD8+ T cells sorted from blood, sampled in a trial of the OX40 agonist ivuxolimab. The chain employs TRBV10-2 and TRBJ1-5; 7 nucleotides line up with TRBD1. In DNA form, the CDR3 reads TGCGCCAGCAGGAAAGGAGGGGGCGCAGGGTACAATCAGCCCCAGCATTTT. Its translation is CASRKGGGAGYNQPQHF.